These 31 T cell receptor beta chains were sequenced from one sample in a study of blood T cell repertoires in COVID-19. Assay: immunoSEQ multiplex PCR; the TCRdb copy retains only in-frame clones and omits some. The table includes 140,000 or so clones, around four fifths detected once. The sample consisted of PBMCs or T cells enriched from blood (not recorded which). Source of these receptors: a woman in her fifties or sixties with acute COVID-19.

The sample holds one count of this clone. The gene calls are TRBV28 and TRBJ1-3, with no clear D. CDR3 size: 14 residues. Germline-derived CDR1 and CDR2 are MDHEN and SYDVKM. V gave up 6 bases and J gave up 0 bases, with 9 bases separating them. The CDR3 sequence is CASRSPGSGNTIYF. DNA for the CDR3: TGTGCCAGCAGATCACCAGGCTCTGGAAACACCATATATTTT.

J is TRBJ2-7 and V is TRBV28; 9 nucleotides match TRBD1. J lost 4 bases, V lost 6 bases, and 7 bases had no gene match. The CDR3 runs 14 residues. Germline V lookup: CDR1 MDHEN, CDR2 SYDVKM. CDR3: CASRDGTGTYEQYF. The CDR3 DNA reads as TGTGCCAGCAGGGACGGGACAGGGACTTACGAGCAGTACTTC. The variable domain in full, with the rest retrieved from reference TRBV28 and TRBJ2-7, is DVKVTQSSRYLVKRTGEKVFLECVQDMDHENMFWYRQDPGLGLRLIYFSYDVKMKEKGDIPEGYSVSREKKERFSLILESASTNQTSMYLCASRDGTGTYEQYFGPGTRLTVT.

The chain has TRBV6-2 or TRBV6-3 and TRBJ1-5, with D possibly matching TRBD1 (5 bases). From germline, CDR1 is MNHEY and CDR2 SVGEGT. The CDR3 runs to 16 residues. Trimming stripped 0 bases from V and 4 bases from J, with 13 bases between. This chain's CDR3 is CASSYSGARGNQPQHF. In nucleotides, the CDR3 is TGTGCCAGCAGTTACTCTGGGGCGAGAGGTAATCAGCCCCAGCATTTT.

The chain combines TRBV7-9 with TRBJ2-7; D may be TRBD1 (6 bases). Trimming took 2 bases from V and 5 from J, leaving 13 bases between them. Germline CDR1 and CDR2: SEHNR and FQNEAQ (reference sequence). The CDR3 totals 14 residues. The CDR3 DNA reads as TGTGCCAGCAGCTTAACTCAGGGGAAGAACGAGCAGTACTTC. Amino acid sequence: CASSLTQGKNEQYF.

This clone has just a few counts. This rearrangement joins TRBV18 to TRBJ1-5; D remains ambiguous. CDR1 and CDR2 (germline): KGHSH, LQKENI. Trimming took 3 bases from V and 4 from J, leaving 7 bases between them. The CDR3 loop spans 13 amino acids. The CDR3 DNA is TGTGCCAGCTCACCGGGCCGTAATCAGCCCCAGCATTTT. Translating it yields CASSPGRNQPQHF.

This clone turned up a few times. The chain combines TRBV7-9 with TRBJ1-2, with D hard to call. The CDR3 runs to 15 residues. V lost 1 base and J 2 bases, leaving 11 bases between the germline ends. Germline values: CDR1 SEHNR, CDR2 FQNEAQ (reference sequence). This CDR3 is CASSLVASPNYGYTF. The CDR3 coding sequence is TGTGCCAGCAGCTTAGTGGCCTCACCAAACTATGGCTACACCTTC.

This clone was picked up one time. The chain couples TRBV7-9 to TRBJ1-2, with a possible D match to TRBD1 (6 bases). The germline CDR1 and CDR2 sequences are SEHNR and FQNEAQ (reference sequence). The CDR3 is 17 amino acids. The V gene lost 5 bases and the J gene lost 7 bases, with 26 bases spanning the gap. The CDR3 bases are TGTGCCAGCAGCCCGCAAAAGGCAACAGGGAGCCAGGGTGGCTACACCTTC. Its translation is CASSPQKATGSQGGYTF.

The J gene is TRBJ1-2, the V gene TRBV19; D gene ambiguous. Between the trimmed V and J ends, which lost 5 bases and 0 bases, there was a span of 16 bases. In germline, CDR1 is LNHDA, CDR2 SQIVND (reference sequence). The CDR3 has 16 residues. The CDR3 spells CASSFQAGETNYGYTF. DNA for the CDR3: TGTGCCAGTAGTTTCCAGGCTGGGGAGACTAACTATGGCTACACCTTC.

The gene calls are TRBV27 and TRBJ2-2, with D possibly TRBD2 on 6 matching bases. The CDR3 is made up of 15 amino acids. Germline V gene sequence: CDR1 MNHEY, CDR2 SMNVEV (reference sequence). The V and J ends lost 3 bases and 4 bases respectively, with 12 bases between them. CDR3 protein: CASSLNGLSTGELFF. Here the CDR3 DNA reads TGTGCCAGCAGTTTGAACGGACTAAGCACCGGGGAGCTGTTTTTT.

A single count supports this clone. This chain connects TRBV11-1 to TRBJ1-2, with 8 positions matching TRBD1. The germline CDR1 and CDR2 sequences are SGHAT and FQDESV (reference sequence). CDR3 length equals 15 residues. Losses at the gene ends were 4 bases for V and 3 bases for J; bases not matched to a gene: 7. CDR3 residues: CASSSGQGQHYGYTF. The CDR3, as DNA: TGTGCCAGCAGCTCTGGACAGGGTCAGCACTATGGCTACACCTTC.

The sample holds a few counts of this clone. The chain couples TRBV2 to TRBJ2-2; weak D call: TRBD2 (5 bases). Between the trimmed V and J ends, which lost 4 bases and 11 bases, there was a span of 11 bases. Germline values: CDR1 SNHLY, CDR2 FYNNEI. This CDR3 spans 12 amino acids. CDR3 coding DNA: TGTGCCAGCAGTGCCCCCGAGGGTGAGCTGTTTTTT. It codes for CASSAPEGELFF.

The chain has TRBV7-9 and TRBJ2-7, with 7 positions matching TRBD2. The CDR3 is made up of 14 amino acids. V shed 4 bases and J 1 base; nucleotides not matched to a gene: 4. Germline V gives CDR1 SEHNR, CDR2 FQNEAQ (reference sequence). The CDR3 DNA sequence: TGTGCCAGCAGCTCCCGGGGGGAATCCTACGAGCAGTACTTC. This sequence encodes CASSSRGESYEQYF.

This rearrangement joins TRBV7-9 to TRBJ1-1, with TRBD1 matching over 12 bases. V trimming: 4 bases; J trimming: 6 bases; junction bases outside the gene matches: 6. Germline CDR1 SEHNR, CDR2 FQNEAQ (reference sequence). The CDR3 has 15 residues. CDR3 bases: TGTGCCAGCAGCTCGGGACAGGGGGCGAGGGCTGAAGCTTTCTTT. It codes for CASSSGQGARAEAFF.

The rearrangement links TRBV3-1 (or the pseudogene TRBV3-2) to TRBJ1-6; 11 nucleotides match TRBD1. The germline V gene encodes CDR1 LGHDT and CDR2 YNNKEL (reference sequence). This CDR3 has 17 residues. V shed 1 base and J 10 bases; nucleotides not matched to a gene: 9. CDR3 bases: TGTGCCAGCAGCCAAGGGGCGACCGGGACAGGGGGATCACCCCTCCACTTT. The encoded protein is CASSQGATGTGGSPLHF.

The chain couples TRBV3-1 (or the pseudogene TRBV3-2) to TRBJ2-5; 10 nucleotides match TRBD1. There are 15 residues in the CDR3. Per the germline V gene, CDR1 is LGHDT and CDR2 is YNNKEL (reference sequence). V lost 0 bases and J lost 4; bases outside the gene matches: 2. Here the CDR3 DNA reads TGTGCCAGCAGCCAAGACGGGACAGGGGCAGAGACCCAGTACTTC. This codes for CASSQDGTGAETQYF.

The V and J genes are TRBV10-2 and TRBJ1-3; D not certain. V lost 5 bases, J lost 0 bases, and 8 bases lay in between. The germline V gene has CDR1 WSHSY and CDR2 SAAADI. The length of the CDR3 is 14 residues. CDR3 amino acids: CASSPGLSGNTIYF. The CDR3 bases are TGCGCCAGCAGTCCGGGTCTCTCTGGAAACACCATATATTTT.

Notes on this clone: Within the sample, other DNA sequences also encode this same CDR3. The chain uses TRBV7-9 and TRBJ1-5; D is possibly TRBD1 (6 bases). V lost 1 base, J lost 7 bases, and 8 bases lay in between. Germline V gives CDR1 SEHNR, CDR2 FQNEAQ (reference sequence). This CDR3 is built from 13 residues. The CDR3 DNA reads as TGTGCCAGCAGCTTAGTACAGGGCCAGCCCCAGCATTTT. It translates to CASSLVQGQPQHF. Drawing the rest from reference TRBV7-9 and TRBJ1-5, the complete variable domain is DTGVSQNPRHKITKRGQNVTFRCDPISEHNRLYWYRQTLGQGPEFLTYFQNEAQLEKSRLLSDRFSAERPKGSFSTLEIQRTEQGDSAMYLCASSLVQGQPQHFGDGTRLSIL.

This sequence joins TRBV6-2 or TRBV6-3 and TRBJ2-7, with 12 bases that match TRBD2. Looked up from germline, CDR1 is MNHEY and CDR2 is SVGEGT. Unmatched junction bases numbered 8, after V lost 5 bases and J lost 3 bases. The CDR3 loop spans 16 amino acids. The CDR3 region is CASSTNLAGGHYEQYF. The CDR3 DNA is TGTGCCAGCAGTACCAATCTAGCGGGAGGGCACTACGAGCAGTACTTC.

The chain uses TRBV23-1 and TRBJ1-5; D perhaps matches TRBD1 (6 bases). TRBV23-1 is flagged as an ORF with uncertain function. Trimming took off 0 bases at V and 3 bases at J, with 9 bases between the two ends. The CDR3 runs to 15 residues. The CDR3 region has the DNA TGCGCCAGCAGTCAATCGACAGGACTCAATCAGCCCCAGCATTTT. Its translation is CASSQSTGLNQPQHF.

This sequence joins TRBV11-1 and TRBJ2-2; TRBD2 agrees at 8 bases. CDR3 length: 14 amino acids. The trim removed 5 bases at V and 11 bases at J, leaving 10 bases unmatched. CDR1 is SGHAT, CDR2 FQDESV, per germline (reference sequence). The CDR3 is CASSRVLAAGELFF. DNA for the CDR3: TGTGCCAGCAGCCGGGTACTAGCGGCGGGAGAGCTGTTTTTT.

The chain combines TRBV19 with TRBJ1-5; 7 positions match TRBD1. This CDR3 spans 14 amino acids. Germline V CDR1 and CDR2: LNHDA, SQIVND (reference sequence). Trimming cost V 3 bases and J 9 bases; bases outside gene matches: 8. The chain's CDR3 is CASSIRQGEWPQHF. The CDR3 region has the DNA TGTGCCAGTAGTATTCGGCAGGGGGAATGGCCCCAGCATTTT.

This sequence joins TRBV16 and TRBJ1-3; possible D gene TRBD1, 5 bases. The germline V gene encodes CDR1 KGHSY and CDR2 FQNENV. Between the trimmed V and J ends, which lost 1 base and 2 bases, there was a span of 18 bases. This CDR3 spans 18 amino acids. DNA of the CDR3: TGTGCCAGCAGCCAATTTCTCCCGCAGGAGGGACCTGGAAACACCATATATTTT. Amino acids: CASSQFLPQEGPGNTIYF.

The V call is TRBV7-9, the J call TRBJ2-5, with 9 bases matching TRBD1. J gave up 3 bases and V 5 bases, and 10 bases lay outside the gene matches. The CDR3 consists of 16 residues. The V gene's germline CDR1 is SEHNR and CDR2 FQNEAQ (reference sequence). The CDR3 DNA sequence: TGTGCCAGCAGCCTCACCCCGGGACAGGGTGAAGAGACCCAGTACTTC. This codes for CASSLTPGQGEETQYF.

The chain joins TRBV18 to TRBJ2-7, with 8 bases that match TRBD1. V lost 3 bases and J lost 3; bases outside the gene matches: 4. The length of the CDR3 is 14 residues. The germline CDR1 and CDR2 sequences are KGHSH and LQKENI. The CDR3 spells CASSPRTGNYEQYF. Written as DNA, the CDR3 is TGTGCCAGCTCACCCCGGACAGGGAACTACGAGCAGTACTTC.

The chain joins TRBV7-9 to TRBJ1-5, with D possibly TRBD1 on 5 matching bases. Germline-derived CDR1 and CDR2 are SEHNR and FQNEAQ (reference sequence). The CDR3 contains 16 residues. The ends were cut back, 5 bases at V and 6 bases at J, with 20 bases in the middle. The DNA for the CDR3 is TGTGCCAGCAGCGAGGGCGGGACCCCCCATACTCAGCCCCAGCATTTT. Its translation is CASSEGGTPHTQPQHF.

The V and J genes are TRBV5-1 and TRBJ2-3; 9 bases match TRBD1. The CDR3 extends over 18 amino acids. The germline V gene has CDR1 SGHRS and CDR2 YFSETQ. J lost 2 bases, V lost 0 bases, and 10 bases had no gene match. The CDR3, as DNA: TGCGCCAGCAGCTTGGCCCTATTTCGGGACAGGGACACAGATACGCAGTATTTT. This encodes CASSLALFRDRDTDTQYF. Full variable domain (remainder filled in from reference TRBV5-1 and TRBJ2-3): KAGVTQTPRYLIKTRGQQVTLSCSPISGHRSVSWYQQTPGQGLQFLFEYFSETQRNKGNFPGRFSGRQFSNSRSEMNVSTLELGDSALYLCASSLALFRDRDTDTQYFGPGTRLTVL.

This chain connects TRBV18 to TRBJ2-1; weak D call: TRBD2 (5 bases). The CDR3 loop spans 14 amino acids. The V end was cut by 6 bases, the J end by 5 bases, with 14 bases between. Looked up from germline, CDR1 is KGHSH and CDR2 is LQKENI. CDR3 sequence (DNA): TGTGCCAGCTCTCTCGGGGAATCGAACAATGAGCAGTTCTTC. This sequence encodes CASSLGESNNEQFF.

The rearrangement links TRBV4-3 to TRBJ1-2; tentative D call: TRBD1 (6 bases). The CDR3 consists of 12 residues. The germline V and J ends were trimmed by 0 bases and 8 bases, with 7 bases remaining between them. Germline V gives CDR1 LGHNA, CDR2 YSLEER. Written as DNA, the CDR3 is TGCGCCAGCAGCCAAGATAGGGGGGGCTACACCTTC. Protein: CASSQDRGGYTF.

This clone occurred a few times. The rearrangement uses TRBV7-2 and TRBJ2-3; no firm D call. Germline CDR1 SGHTA, CDR2 FQGNSA. The CDR3 contains 13 residues. V was shortened by 7 bases and J by 3 bases, with 11 bases between the two germline ends. The CDR3: CASKWFGTDTQYF. The CDR3 DNA is TGTGCCAGCAAATGGTTCGGGACAGATACGCAGTATTTT.

V is TRBV2 and J is TRBJ2-2, with TRBD1 identical over 7 bases. V shed 4 bases, J shed 4 bases, and the junction held 6 bases outside the gene matches. Germline V gene sequence: CDR1 SNHLY, CDR2 FYNNEI. The length of the CDR3 is 15 residues. DNA for the CDR3: TGTGCCAGCAGTGGGGGACAGCCTCCCACCGGGGAGCTGTTTTTT. Translating gives CASSGGQPPTGELFF.

The V gene is TRBV5-1, the J gene TRBJ1-3; D not certain. Trimming removed 6 bases from V and 0 bases from J, with 10 bases in between. This CDR3 has 14 residues. The V gene's germline CDR1 is SGHRS and CDR2 YFSETQ. The CDR3 DNA reads TGCGCCAGCACCTCCGGGAGCTCTGGAAACACCATATATTTT. Its translation is CASTSGSSGNTIYF.